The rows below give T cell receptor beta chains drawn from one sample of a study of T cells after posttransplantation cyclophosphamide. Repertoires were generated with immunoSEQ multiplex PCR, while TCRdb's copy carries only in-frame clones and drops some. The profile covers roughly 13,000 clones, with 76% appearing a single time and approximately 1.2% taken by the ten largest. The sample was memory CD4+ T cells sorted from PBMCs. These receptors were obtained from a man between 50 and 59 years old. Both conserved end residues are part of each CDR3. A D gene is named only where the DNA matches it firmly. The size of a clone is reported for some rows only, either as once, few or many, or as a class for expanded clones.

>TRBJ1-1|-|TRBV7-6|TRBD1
CASSRTTGGDTEAFF
TGTGCCAGCAGCCGAACTACAGGGGGCGACACTGAAGCTTTCTTT
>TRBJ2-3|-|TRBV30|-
CAWSPTGVRGDTQYF
TGTGCCTGGAGTCCCACAGGGGTGCGGGGAGATACGCAGTATTTT
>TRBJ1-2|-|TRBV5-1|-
CASSLDQAHGYTF
TGCGCCAGCAGCTTGGATCAGGCCCATGGCTACACCTTC
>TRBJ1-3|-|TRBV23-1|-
CASSHPGRDTIYF
TGCGCCAGCAGTCACCCCGGCAGGGACACCATATATTTT
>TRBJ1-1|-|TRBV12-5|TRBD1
CASRVPPWGQKNTEAFF
TGTGCTAGTAGGGTACCCCCATGGGGACAGAAGAACACTGAAGCTTTCTTT
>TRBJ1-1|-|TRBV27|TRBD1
CASSLRLTGGNTEAFF
TGTGCCAGCAGTCTCCGCTTAACAGGGGGTAACACTGAAGCTTTCTTT
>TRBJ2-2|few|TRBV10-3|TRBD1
CAISVGRGTANTGELFF
TGTGCCATCAGTGTGGGTAGGGGGACAGCGAACACCGGGGAGCTGTTTTTT
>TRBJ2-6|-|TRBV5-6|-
CASSLPGMVLPGGANVLTF
TGTGCCAGCAGCTTGCCGGGAATGGTCCTCCCAGGCGGGGCCAACGTCCTGACTTTC
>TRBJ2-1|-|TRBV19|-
CASSVGHRSYNEQFF
TGTGCCAGTAGCGTGGGACACCGCTCCTACAATGAGCAGTTCTTC
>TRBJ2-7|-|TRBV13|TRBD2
CASSPETSGGYEQYF
TGTGCCAGCAGCCCGGAGACTAGCGGAGGCTACGAGCAGTACTTC
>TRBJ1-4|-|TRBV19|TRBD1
CATSATGVEKLFF
TGTGCCACCTCCGCTACAGGGGTGGAAAAACTGTTTTTT